This T cell receptor (beta chain) originates from a study of blood T cell repertoires in COVID-19. Across the study: Collection of acute and convalescent COVID-19 samples took place in the United States, Italy and Spain. In each case, the material was cDNA or gDNA derived from T cells, B-cell-depleted T cells, or PBMCs.

Germline V CDR1 and CDR2: SGHRS, YFSETQ. V lost 5 bases and J lost 3; bases outside the gene matches: 12. The CDR3 runs to 16 residues. One Seattle source followed patients from active infection through their disease course. Study processing details: Reference gene primers were amplified, and this amplification served to estimate nucleated cell counts. Assay used: immunoSEQ multiplex PCR; TCRdb lists only in-frame clones, some missing. V and J calls and clone size are those listed in that table; D and trimming were worked out from the DNA. The table shows over 250,000 clones, with roughly 90% occurring only once.

What was sequenced was peripheral blood. The V and J genes are TRBV5-1 and TRBJ2-7; TRBD2 agrees at 9 bases. The TCR sequence derives from a woman aged 70-85 years with COVID-19, enrolled during active disease. The CDR3 reads CASSWTRASGDYEQYF. As DNA, the CDR3 is TGCGCCAGCAGTTGGACGAGGGCTAGCGGGGACTACGAGCAGTACTTC.